The 24 T cell receptor beta chains listed next were all sequenced from one sample in a study of T-cell memory formation after mild COVID-19. TCRdb reprocessed the 5' RACE reads via MiXCR and lists one record per CDR3 protein. The sample contains fewer than 450,000 distinct CDR3 sequences, over 20% of which appear only once. The sequenced sample was PBMCs or a T cell subset sorted from them (not recorded which). The receptors were gathered from an adult woman who had mild COVID-19 (a few samples of this study predate the infection). Cell type and time point are not known.

The genes are TRBV5-1 and TRBJ1-1; 8 bases line up with TRBD1. In germline, CDR1 is SGHRS, CDR2 YFSETQ. Germline trimming cut 6 bases from V and 4 bases from J; bases unmatched to any gene: 8. This CDR3 has 14 residues. The CDR3 DNA reads as TGCGCCAGCAACGCAGGGGGCGCAGCCACTGAAGCTTTCTTT. The encoded protein is CASNAGGAATEAFF.

This clonotype was found a few times. V usage is TRBV5-4 and J usage is TRBJ2-5, with 8 bases matching TRBD2. CDR1 and CDR2 from the germline V gene are SGHNT and YYREEE (reference sequence). The CDR3 is made up of 15 amino acids. The ends lost 4 bases at V and 2 bases at J; junction bases unmatched: 7. CDR3 amino acids: CASSGRSGGQETQYF. CDR3 DNA sequence: TGTGCCAGCAGCGGGAGGAGCGGGGGTCAAGAGACCCAGTACTTC.

The chain carries TRBV5-5 and TRBJ1-2; D not resolved. CDR1 and CDR2 from the germline V gene are SGHKS and YYEKEE (reference sequence). Trimming removed 0 bases at V and 4 bases at J, with 13 bases between. The CDR3 covers 15 residues. The CDR3 DNA follows: TGTGCCAGCAGCTTGGAAAGTTCGCAGCTCTATGGCTACACCTTC. Protein sequence: CASSLESSQLYGYTF.

This chain uses TRBV7-9 with TRBJ2-1, with 10 bases matching TRBD1. V lost 3 bases to trimming and J lost 4 bases; unmatched junction nucleotides: 9. Germline CDR1 reads SEHNR; CDR2 reads FQNEAQ (reference sequence). There are 17 residues in the CDR3. CDR3 amino acids: CASSFIFRDRGYNEQFF. CDR3 bases: TGTGCCAGCAGCTTTATATTCCGGGACAGGGGTTACAATGAGCAGTTCTTC.

This clonotype was seen a handful of times. The chain's CDR3 is CASSLGGQGALGANVLTF. The CDR3 bases are TGTGCCAGCAGTTTAGGGGGACAGGGGGCTCTTGGGGCCAACGTCCTGACTTTC. The chain joins TRBV12-3 or TRBV12-4 to TRBJ2-6, with 12 bases matching TRBD1. CDR3 length: 18 amino acids. V trimming: 1 base; J trimming: 3 bases; junction bases outside the gene matches: 4.

The chain has TRBV27 and TRBJ2-7, with a tentative D call TRBD2 (5 bases). This CDR3 contains 10 residues. Germline V gives CDR1 MNHEY, CDR2 SMNVEV (reference sequence). The CDR3 DNA reads as TGTGCTCATACACGGGGCGAGCAGTACTTC. It encodes CAHTRGEQYF.

The chain uses TRBV7-8 and TRBJ1-1; 9 bases fit TRBD1. With V trimmed by 5 bases and J by 2 bases, 3 bases remained unmatched. The germline CDR1 and CDR2 sequences are SGHVS and FQNEAQ. The CDR3 is 14 amino acids. The CDR3 DNA sequence: TGTGCCAGCAGCGGAACAGGGGGCAACACTGAAGCTTTCTTT. This codes for CASSGTGGNTEAFF.

The rearrangement joins TRBV4-2 to TRBJ2-3; 10 bases line up with TRBD2. Germline V gene sequence: CDR1 LGHNA, CDR2 YNFKEQ. V trimming: 0 bases; J trimming: 0 bases; junction bases outside the gene matches: 6. The CDR3 length is 18 residues. The CDR3 region is CASSQDRGLATSTDTQYF. The CDR3 region has the DNA TGTGCCAGCAGCCAAGATCGGGGACTAGCGACTAGCACAGATACGCAGTATTTT.

This clonotype was counted ten times or more. V and J are TRBV5-1 and TRBJ1-2; D is unresolved. CDR3 length: 13 amino acids. Germline V gene data show CDR1 as SGHRS and CDR2 as YFSETQ. The V end was cut by 1 base, the J end by 6 bases, with 10 bases between. The CDR3 DNA reads as TGCGCCAGCAGCTTGATGGAGTCGGATGGCTACACCTTC. Amino acid sequence: CASSLMESDGYTF.

This clonotype occurred a few times. The chain links TRBV12-3 or TRBV12-4 to TRBJ2-3; D is possibly TRBD2 (6 bases). This CDR3 region has 16 residues. V was shortened by 5 bases and J by 0 bases, with 15 bases between the two germline ends. The CDR3 region is CASSPFNGTSTDTQYF. The DNA for the CDR3 is TGTGCCAGCAGTCCCTTCAATGGGACTAGCACAGATACGCAGTATTTT.

V gene TRBV7-9 combines with J gene TRBJ2-1; tentatively, D is TRBD1 or TRBD2 (6 bases each). The CDR3 loop spans 12 amino acids. Per the germline V gene, CDR1 is SEHNR and CDR2 is FQNEAQ (reference sequence). V was pared by 6 bases and J by 8 bases, with 11 bases between. CDR3 sequence (DNA): TGTGCCAGCAGGCTAGGGGGGTATGAGCAGTTCTTC. It yields the protein CASRLGGYEQFF.

This clonotype has just a few counts. V usage is TRBV2 and J usage is TRBJ2-3; D perhaps matches TRBD2 (6 bases). The CDR3 runs to 17 residues. The germline V and J ends were trimmed by 1 base and 4 bases, with 18 bases remaining between them. Germline V CDR1 and CDR2: SNHLY, FYNNEI. The DNA for the CDR3 is TGTGCCAGCAGTGAAGTTAGCGGTCTAGCGCCGCCAGATACGCAGTATTTT. This translates into CASSEVSGLAPPDTQYF.

The CDR3 protein is CASSPRLAIMFF. The CDR3 coding sequence is TGTGCCAGCAGCCCTCGACTAGCGATAATGTTCTTC. The chain links TRBV6-5 to TRBJ2-1; 8 nucleotides match TRBD2. Germline CDR1 MNHEY, CDR2 SVGAGI. The CDR3 has 12 amino acids. V lost 6 bases and J lost 15; bases outside the gene matches: 10.

The chain employs TRBV12-3 or TRBV12-4 and TRBJ2-1, with 8 bases matching TRBD2. This CDR3 comprises 17 residues. Trimming took 4 bases from V and 0 from J; bases not matched to a gene: 8. The DNA for the CDR3 is TGTGCCAGCAGTTCACCCTATAGCGGGAACTCCTACAATGAGCAGTTCTTC. Translated: CASSSPYSGNSYNEQFF.

A few counts support this clonotype. The genes are TRBV2 and TRBJ2-5; D unclear. V lost 1 base and J 1 base, leaving 10 bases between the germline ends. The CDR3 covers 15 residues. Germline lookup yields CDR1 SNHLY and CDR2 FYNNEI. The CDR3 loop reads CASSEGAVVQETQYF. DNA for the CDR3: TGTGCCAGCAGTGAAGGTGCGGTCGTCCAAGAGACCCAGTACTTC.

The sample holds a few counts of this clonotype. Here the CDR3 reads CASSFSTGSNQPQHF. The CDR3 nucleotides are TGTGCCAGCAGCTTTAGTACAGGGAGCAATCAGCCCCAGCATTTT. The genes are TRBV7-8 and TRBJ1-5, with D possibly matching TRBD1 (6 bases). The ends were cut back, 3 bases at V and 1 base at J, with 10 bases in the middle. The CDR3 loop spans 15 amino acids. Germline V lookup: CDR1 SGHVS, CDR2 FQNEAQ.

The sample holds a few counts of this clonotype. The rearrangement uses TRBV5-1 and TRBJ2-1, with 10 bases aligning to TRBD1. Germline lookup yields CDR1 SGHRS and CDR2 YFSETQ. The CDR3 is 15 residues long. J lost 7 bases, V lost 4 bases, and 8 bases had no gene match. The chain's CDR3 is CASSLGQGKWNEQFF. The CDR3 DNA is TGCGCCAGCAGCCTGGGACAGGGGAAATGGAATGAGCAGTTCTTC.

The genes are TRBV24-1 and TRBJ2-3; D is unresolved. Germline V gene sequence: CDR1 KGHDR, CDR2 SFDVKD. The ends were cut back, 3 bases at V and 2 bases at J, with 8 bases in the middle. This CDR3 comprises 14 residues. The CDR3 DNA follows: TGTGCCACCAGTGATACAGCTTTCACAGATACGCAGTATTTT. Protein sequence: CATSDTAFTDTQYF.

This sequence joins TRBV24-1 and TRBJ2-4, with D possibly matching TRBD1 (5 bases). Trimming took 4 bases from V and 7 from J, leaving 13 bases between them. The V gene's germline CDR1 is KGHDR and CDR2 SFDVKD. The CDR3 is made up of 14 amino acids. CDR3 coding DNA: TGTGCCACCAGTGAAGGGCAGGGATCGAACATTCAGTACTTC. Its protein product is CATSEGQGSNIQYF.

This clonotype was counted a few times. The chain joins TRBV5-1 to TRBJ2-3; D perhaps matches TRBD1 (5 bases). Germline V gene data show CDR1 as SGHRS and CDR2 as YFSETQ. The CDR3 is 15 amino acids. V lost 4 bases and J lost 0, with 12 bases in between. DNA of the CDR3: TGCGCCAGCAGCCCACAGACAGCTAGCACAGATACGCAGTATTTT. Its protein product is CASSPQTASTDTQYF.

There are a few counts of this clonotype. The gene calls are TRBV7-2 and TRBJ2-5, with a weak D call TRBD2 (6 bases). V was cut by 3 bases and J by 5 bases, with 16 bases left in between. The CDR3 sequence is 15 residues long. Germline values: CDR1 SGHTA, CDR2 FQGNSA. The DNA of the CDR3 is TGTGCCAGCAGCTTCCCTAGCGCCGGGGCGGAGACCCAGTACTTC. Its translation is CASSFPSAGAETQYF.

The CDR3 DNA follows: TGCAGTGCTAGGGTATACGGGACGCCTGGCCACGAGCAGTACTTC. Its protein product is CSARVYGTPGHEQYF. V and J are TRBV20-1 and TRBJ2-7; D is possibly TRBD1 or TRBD2 (5 bases each). The CDR3 covers 15 residues. CDR1 is DFQATT and CDR2 is SNEGSKA in the germline V gene (reference sequence). V lost 3 bases to trimming and J lost 5 bases, with 20 bases between them.

This clonotype has just a few counts. The chain is built from TRBV5-5 and TRBJ2-3, with D perhaps matching TRBD1 or TRBD2 (5 bases each). The CDR3 spans 14 residues. Germline CDR1 SGHKS, CDR2 YYEKEE (reference sequence). V shed 9 bases and J shed 0 bases, with 14 bases lying between them. The CDR3 reads CATTKEGSTDTQYF. In DNA, the CDR3 is TGTGCCACCACTAAAGAGGGGAGCACAGATACGCAGTATTTT.

The chain has TRBV20-1 and TRBJ2-7, with TRBD2 matching 10 bases. In germline, CDR1 is DFQATT, CDR2 SNEGSKA (reference sequence). V lost 6 bases to trimming and J lost 4 bases; unmatched junction nucleotides: 12. This CDR3 spans 15 amino acids. CDR3 amino acids: CSAQEASGSGYEQYF. The CDR3 DNA sequence: TGCAGTGCCCAAGAGGCTAGCGGGAGTGGGTACGAGCAGTACTTC.